A single sample is the source of the 5 T cell receptor beta chains below, sequenced in a study of blood T cell repertoires in COVID-19. Produced via immunoSEQ multiplex PCR; TCRdb's table is partial and in-frame only. In the table there are 110,000 to 150,000 clones, more than 75% of which are singletons. The sequenced sample was peripheral blood. The receptors derive from a human donor in a cohort sampled during active COVID-19.

The genes are TRBV29-1 and TRBJ2-2, with D possibly being TRBD2 (5 bases). V was pared by 0 bases and J by 5 bases, with 10 bases between. This CDR3 comprises 14 residues. Germline V gene lookup returns CDR1 SQVTM and CDR2 ANQGSEA. Here the CDR3 DNA reads TGCAGCGTTGAAGATATTCGGAGGACCGGGGAGCTGTTTTTT. Protein product: CSVEDIRRTGELFF.

The chain employs TRBV21-1 and TRBJ1-1. TRBV21-1 is classified as a pseudogene. CDR3 length: 15 residues. The CDR3 spells CASRGGKGKNTEAFF. Here the CDR3 DNA reads TGTGCCAGCAGGGGGGGGAAGGGCAAGAACACTGAAGCTTTCTTT.

CDR3 region: CASSSRDRGLGNYGYTF. The CDR3 DNA follows: TGTGCCAGCAGCTCCCGGGACAGGGGGCTGGGGAACTATGGCTACACCTTC. The gene calls are TRBV7-9 and TRBJ1-2, with TRBD1 identical over 12 bases. Trimming removed 4 bases from V and 2 bases from J; junction bases left unmatched: 8. The CDR3 is 17 residues long. Per germline, CDR1 SEHNR and CDR2 FQNEAQ (reference sequence).

The genes are TRBV28 and TRBJ1-1; TRBD1 aligns across 7 bases. Germline assignment: CDR1 MDHEN and CDR2 SYDVKM. After removal of 4 bases from V and 3 bases from J, the junction contained 8 bases not matched to a gene. This CDR3 contains 15 residues. CDR3 sequence reads: CASSSPYRGYTEAFF. CDR3 in DNA: TGTGCCAGCAGTTCCCCCTACAGGGGTTACACTGAAGCTTTCTTT.

The V and J genes are TRBV2 and TRBJ2-1; D remains ambiguous. The germline CDR1 and CDR2 sequences are SNHLY and FYNNEI. V was shortened by 7 bases and J by 6 bases, with 10 bases between the two germline ends. The CDR3 loop spans 12 amino acids. The CDR3 DNA reads TGTGCCAGCATCAAGAGACTCAATGAGCAGTTCTTC. This codes for CASIKRLNEQFF.